These 12 T cell receptor beta chains share one sample of origin, sequenced in a study of metastatic and nonmetastatic thyroid tumors. All patients reached thyroid surgery having received no treatment beforehand. With MiXCR, TCRdb called clones anew from the PCR reads. The table has some 5,700 clones, around 33% seen once; the top ten hold roughly 37%. Sequencing was carried out using adjacent normal tissue. Receptor source: a male donor with papillary thyroid cancer or a benign thyroid nodule (not recorded which). Some clones in this sample may be carry-over from other donors' samples.

This clone is labeled as large (0.1 to 1%). The chain uses TRBV12-3 or TRBV12-4 and TRBJ2-1, with TRBD1 identical over 7 bases. J gave up 1 base and V 3 bases, and 3 bases lay outside the gene matches. The CDR3 loop spans 15 amino acids. CDR3 in amino acids: CASSLGTASYNEQFF. CDR3 in DNA: TGTGCCAGCAGTTTGGGGACAGCTTCCTACAATGAGCAGTTCTTC.

The chain is built from TRBV11-2 and TRBJ1-1; 8 nucleotides match TRBD1. The ends lost 5 bases at V and 4 bases at J; junction bases unmatched: 6. CDR3 length: 14 amino acids. CDR1 is SGHAT and CDR2 is FQNNGV in the germline V gene. The CDR3 here is CASSRRQGITEAFF. DNA of the CDR3: TGTGCCAGCAGCCGGAGACAGGGGATCACTGAAGCTTTCTTT.

This clone was detected a few times. This CDR3 reads CASSLLGGRAGELFF. Here the CDR3 DNA reads TGTGCCAGCAGTTTATTGGGGGGGCGCGCCGGGGAGCTGTTTTTT. The chain combines TRBV28 with TRBJ2-2; TRBD2 might be the D (7 bases). Germline values: CDR1 MDHEN, CDR2 SYDVKM. The ends were cut back, 1 base at V and 6 bases at J, with 12 bases in the middle. The length of the CDR3 is 15 residues.

CDR3: CASSPQGDTEAFF. The CDR3 coding sequence is TGTGCCAGCAGCCCACAGGGTGACACTGAAGCTTTCTTT. This rearrangement joins TRBV11-3 to TRBJ1-1, with D possibly being TRBD1 (6 bases). CDR1 is SGHNT, CDR2 YENEEA, per germline. This CDR3 has 13 residues. V lost 5 bases to trimming and J lost 3 bases, with 10 bases between them.

The chain employs TRBV6-1 and TRBJ2-7; 7 bases agree with TRBD1. Trimming cost V 5 bases and J 5 bases; bases outside gene matches: 9. The CDR3 has 14 amino acids. The V gene's germline CDR1 is MNHNS and CDR2 SASEGT. CDR3 DNA: TGTGCCAGCAGTCAGGACAGGTGTAACCACGAGCAGTACTTC. Translated, it gives CASSQDRCNHEQYF.

The chain couples TRBV20-1 to TRBJ1-2, with 12 nucleotides matching TRBD1. The CDR3 totals 14 residues. V trimming: 6 bases; J trimming: 8 bases; junction bases outside the gene matches: 10. The germline V gene has CDR1 DFQATT and CDR2 SNEGSKA (reference sequence). CDR3 amino acids: CSATFGTGGRGYTF. In DNA, the CDR3 is TGCAGTGCCACCTTCGGGACAGGGGGCCGGGGCTACACCTTC.

The chain is built from TRBV30 and TRBJ2-5; unclear D gene. Trimming left V 5 bases short and J 4 bases short, with 2 bases between. This CDR3 spans 9 amino acids. Germline CDR1 is GTSNPN and CDR2 is SVGIG (reference sequence). The CDR3 DNA follows: TGTGCCTGGGGAGAGACCCAGTACTTC. This encodes CAWGETQYF.

The rearrangement joins TRBV3-1 to TRBJ1-2, with D possibly matching TRBD1 (5 bases). The CDR3 is 15 residues long. The V end was cut by 4 bases, the J end by 3 bases, with 15 bases between. Germline V gene lookup returns CDR1 LGHDT and CDR2 YNNKEL (reference sequence). This CDR3 is CASSPLTGMDYGYTF. In DNA, the CDR3 is TGTGCCAGCAGCCCCCTCACAGGTATGGACTATGGCTACACCTTC. The full variable domain, rest sourced from reference TRBV3-1 and TRBJ1-2, is DTAVSQTPKYLVTQMGNDKSIKCEQNLGHDTMYWYKQDSKKFLKIMFSYNNKELIINETVPNRFSPKSPDKAHLNLHINSLELGDSAVYFCASSPLTGMDYGYTFGSGTRLTVV.

There are a few counts of this clone. The V call is TRBV6-1, the J call TRBJ1-4; D is uncertain. CDR3 size: 12 residues. Germline assignment: CDR1 MNHNS and CDR2 SASEGT. Trimming shortened V by 6 bases and J by 5 bases, and 7 bases separated the two germline ends. The CDR3 region is CASSPTNEKLFF. The CDR3 DNA reads as TGTGCCAGCAGCCCCACGAATGAAAAACTGTTTTTT.

Comment on this clone: A junction boundary mismatches the germline segment, possibly from a read error. The chain recombines TRBV11-2 with TRBJ2-7; D gene unclear. Per germline, CDR1 SGHAT and CDR2 FQNNGV. The CDR3 is 11 residues long. CDR3 sequence (DNA): TGTGCCGGCAGGATTTTCGACGAGCAGTACTTC. It codes for CAGRIFDEQYF.

This clone was found a few times. The chain employs TRBV5-1 and TRBJ1-1, with unresolved D. The V end lost 5 bases, the J end lost 3 bases, and 11 bases lay between the germline ends. Germline V gives CDR1 SGHRS, CDR2 YFSETQ. The CDR3 covers 13 residues. The CDR3 here is CASSMGSYTEAFF. DNA for the CDR3: TGCGCCAGCAGTATGGGTTCCTACACTGAAGCTTTCTTT.

The rearrangement uses TRBV3-1 and TRBJ2-7; the D is unclear. Germline V gene sequence: CDR1 LGHDT, CDR2 YNNKEL (reference sequence). With 2 bases removed from V and 0 bases from J, the gap between germline ends came to 2 bases. CDR3 length: 12 residues. The CDR3 DNA reads TGTGCCAGCAGCCAAAGCTCCTACGAGCAGTACTTC. Encoded protein: CASSQSSYEQYF.